This TCR beta chain was captured by sequencing in a study of blood T cell repertoires in COVID-19. Per the study methods: Quantification of nucleated cells was approximated via reference gene primer amplification. Sequencing was performed with immunoSEQ multiplex PCR; in TCRdb, only in-frame clones are kept and a portion is missing. The DNA gave D and trimming, while V, J and clone size come from that table. The table has 150,000 to 200,000 clones, 70% to 85% seen once; the top ten hold about 5.5%. CDR3 length equals 18 residues. The germline V and J ends were trimmed by 8 bases and 2 bases, with 25 bases remaining between them. Germline assignment: CDR1 MDHEN and CDR2 SYDVKM.

Sequencing input: peripheral blood. The receptor comes from a woman aged 25 to 45 with acute or convalescent COVID-19. V is TRBV28 and J is TRBJ2-4; D is possibly TRBD1 (5 bases). CDR3 sequence reads: CASRNNERWGQSKNIQYF. The CDR3 DNA follows: TGTGCCAGCCGCAATAATGAGAGGTGGGGCCAATCCAAAAACATTCAGTACTTC.